This T cell receptor (beta chain) came from a study of T cells in Graves' hyperthyroidism and ophthalmopathy. Overall study context: Prior to any treatment, at the point of initial diagnosis, peripheral blood was collected.

A patient was excluded if there was uncontrolled infection, other autoimmune disease, pregnancy or lactation. Each 10 ml fresh peripheral blood draw supplied the PBMCs. TCR beta CDR3 sequences were amplified from RNA transcripts. HTBI primers drove first-round RT-PCR of the TCR CDR3. TCRdb reprocessed the multiplex PCR reads with MiXCR, giving one entry per CDR3 protein. Here the sample spans 300,000 to 400,000 distinct CDR3 sequences, 15% to 20% being singletons. Germline V lookup: CDR1 SNHLY, CDR2 FYNNEI. The CDR3 covers 12 residues. After removal of 6 bases from V and 6 bases from J, the junction contained 2 bases not matched to a gene. This clonotype came up many times.

The sequenced sample consisted of blood. The source is a man between 18 and 35 years old with Graves' ophthalmopathy. This chain uses TRBV2 with TRBJ2-1, with 7 bases matching TRBD2. CDR3 coding DNA: TGTGCCAGCAGCGGACTAGTCAATGAGCAGTTCTTC. It yields the protein CASSGLVNEQFF.